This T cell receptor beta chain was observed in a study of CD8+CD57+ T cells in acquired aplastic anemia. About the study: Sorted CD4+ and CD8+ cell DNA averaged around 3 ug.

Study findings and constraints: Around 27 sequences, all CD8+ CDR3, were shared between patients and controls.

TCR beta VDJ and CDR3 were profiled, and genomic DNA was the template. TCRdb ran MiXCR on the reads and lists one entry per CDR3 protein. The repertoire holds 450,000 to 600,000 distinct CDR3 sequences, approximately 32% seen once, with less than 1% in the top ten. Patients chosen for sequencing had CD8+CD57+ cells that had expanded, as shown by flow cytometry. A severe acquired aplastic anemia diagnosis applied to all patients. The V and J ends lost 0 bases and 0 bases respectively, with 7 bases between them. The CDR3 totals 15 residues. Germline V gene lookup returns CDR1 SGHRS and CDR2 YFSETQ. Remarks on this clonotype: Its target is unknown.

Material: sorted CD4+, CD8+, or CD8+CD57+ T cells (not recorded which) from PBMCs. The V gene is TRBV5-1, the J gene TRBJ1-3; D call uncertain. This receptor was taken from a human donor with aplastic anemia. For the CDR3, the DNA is TGCGCCAGCAGCTTGGCCGGGAACTCTGGAAACACCATATATTTT. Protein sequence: CASSLAGNSGNTIYF.